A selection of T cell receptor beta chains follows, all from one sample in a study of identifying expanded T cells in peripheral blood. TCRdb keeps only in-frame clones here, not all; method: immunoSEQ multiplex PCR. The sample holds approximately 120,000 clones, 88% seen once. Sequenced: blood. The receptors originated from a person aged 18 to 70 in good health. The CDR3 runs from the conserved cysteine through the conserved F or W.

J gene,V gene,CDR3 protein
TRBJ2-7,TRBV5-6,CASSSLAGHYEQYF
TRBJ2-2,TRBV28,CASSRTRRTGELFF
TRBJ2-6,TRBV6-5,CASSYDGGSGANVLTF
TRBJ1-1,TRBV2,CASSESRLNTEAFF
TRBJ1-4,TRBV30,CAWSLPGTRNEKLFF
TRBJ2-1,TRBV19,CASTPGLAGGSSYNEQFF
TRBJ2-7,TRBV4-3,CASSQVAGGNPYEQYF
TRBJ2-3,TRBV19,CASSIGTETSGRVVVDTQYF
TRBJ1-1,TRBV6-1,CATTEVGATEAFF
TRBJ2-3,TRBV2,CASSELDTQYF
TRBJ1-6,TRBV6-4,CASRAGLNSPLHF
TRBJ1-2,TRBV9,CASRTGGPYGYTF
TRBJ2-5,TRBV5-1,CASSLGARRQETQYF
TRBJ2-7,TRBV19,CASSPGTGLYEQYF
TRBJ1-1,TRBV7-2,CASSSGTGGIVDTEAFF
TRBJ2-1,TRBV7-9,CASSLVGYNEQFF
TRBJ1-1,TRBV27,CASSSTRQARDTEAFF
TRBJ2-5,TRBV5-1,CASSPFAGTSRQETQYF
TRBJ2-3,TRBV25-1,CASSGYLSTDTQYF
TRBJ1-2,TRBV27,CASRQANYGYTF
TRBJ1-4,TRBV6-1,CASSAQQGARSNEKLFF
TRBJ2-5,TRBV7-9,CASRTSGRAGETQYF
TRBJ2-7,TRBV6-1,CASSPPTGTPYEQYF
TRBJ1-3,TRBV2,CASSGTGWGGNTIYF
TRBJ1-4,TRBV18,CASSRSGGLGEKLFF
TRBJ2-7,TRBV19,CASSEGQGNEQYF